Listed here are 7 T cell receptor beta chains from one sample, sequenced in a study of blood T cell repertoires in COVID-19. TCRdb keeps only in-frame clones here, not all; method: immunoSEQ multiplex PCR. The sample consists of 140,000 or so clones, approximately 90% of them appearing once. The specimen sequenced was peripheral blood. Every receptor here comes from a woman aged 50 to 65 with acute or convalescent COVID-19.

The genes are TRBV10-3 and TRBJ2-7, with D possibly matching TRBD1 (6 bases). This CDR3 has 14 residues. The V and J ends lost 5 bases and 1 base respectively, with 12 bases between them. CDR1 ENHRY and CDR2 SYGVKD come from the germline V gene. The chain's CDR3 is CAISSLGGSYEQYF. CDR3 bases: TGTGCCATCAGTTCCTTAGGGGGATCCTACGAGCAGTACTTC.

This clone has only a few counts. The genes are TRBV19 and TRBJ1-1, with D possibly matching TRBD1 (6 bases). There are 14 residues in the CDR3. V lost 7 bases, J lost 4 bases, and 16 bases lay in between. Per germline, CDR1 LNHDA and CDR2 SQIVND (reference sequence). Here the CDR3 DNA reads TGTGCCAGTATGGACAGTGGGACGGTCACTGAAGCTTTCTTT. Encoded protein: CASMDSGTVTEAFF.

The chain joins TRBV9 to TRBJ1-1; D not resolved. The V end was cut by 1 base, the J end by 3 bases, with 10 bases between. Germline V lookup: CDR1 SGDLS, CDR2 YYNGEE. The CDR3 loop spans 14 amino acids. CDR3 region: CASSVHGADTEAFF. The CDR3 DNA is TGTGCCAGCAGCGTACATGGTGCGGACACTGAAGCTTTCTTT.

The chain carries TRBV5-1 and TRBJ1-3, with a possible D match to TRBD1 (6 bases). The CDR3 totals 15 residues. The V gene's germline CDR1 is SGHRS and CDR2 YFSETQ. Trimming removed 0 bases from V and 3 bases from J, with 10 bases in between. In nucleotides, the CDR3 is TGCGCCAGCAGCTTGGATGGACAGCTTGGAAACACCATATATTTT. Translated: CASSLDGQLGNTIYF.

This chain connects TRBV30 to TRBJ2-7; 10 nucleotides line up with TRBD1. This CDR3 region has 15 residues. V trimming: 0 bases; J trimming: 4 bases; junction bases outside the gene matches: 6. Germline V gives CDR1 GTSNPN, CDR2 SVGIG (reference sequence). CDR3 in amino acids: CAWSVRTGGRYEQYF. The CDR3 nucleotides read TGTGCCTGGAGTGTACGGACAGGGGGAAGGTACGAGCAGTACTTC.

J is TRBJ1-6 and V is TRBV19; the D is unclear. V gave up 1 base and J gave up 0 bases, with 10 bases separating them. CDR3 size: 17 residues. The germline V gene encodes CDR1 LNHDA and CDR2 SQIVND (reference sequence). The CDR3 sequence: CASSIVARSSYNSPLHF. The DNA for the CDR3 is TGTGCCAGTAGTATAGTAGCTCGGAGCTCCTATAATTCACCCCTCCACTTT.

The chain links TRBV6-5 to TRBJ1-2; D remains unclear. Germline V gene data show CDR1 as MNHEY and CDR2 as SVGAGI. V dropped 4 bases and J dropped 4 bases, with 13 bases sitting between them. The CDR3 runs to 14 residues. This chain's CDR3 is CASSSRRVFYGYTF. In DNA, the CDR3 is TGTGCCAGCAGTTCACGGCGGGTGTTCTATGGCTACACCTTC.